This T cell receptor beta chain was obtained from a study of cytomegalovirus exposure and HLA in healthy donors. Whole-study results and caveats: Follow-up analysis seemed to connect common viral pathogens with several of the most significant clusters identified. Later analysis demonstrated an association between a missense DCLRE1C variant and TCR beta V- and J-gene trimming. Highly shared variants forming one cluster were likely a sequencing artifact.

A note on this clone: Its specificity is unknown.

PCR was performed using 60 Vbeta and 13 Jbeta primers. The data were produced by immunoSEQ multiplex PCR, yet TCRdb's version contains in-frame clones alone and is incomplete. In the table there are 52,000 or so clones, more than 60% of which are singletons. Trimming cost V 0 bases and J 9 bases; bases outside gene matches: 11. The germline V gene encodes CDR1 LGHNA and CDR2 YNFKEQ. The CDR3 length is 16 residues. The clonotype originates from a woman aged 35 to 49 in good health and CMV-seropositive. Source material: PBMCs. The chain carries TRBV4-2 and TRBJ2-1; 7 bases are a match to TRBD1. The CDR3 sequence: CASSQEGPGGKGEQFF. DNA of the CDR3: TGTGCCAGCAGCCAAGAAGGGCCAGGGGGTAAAGGTGAGCAGTTCTTC.